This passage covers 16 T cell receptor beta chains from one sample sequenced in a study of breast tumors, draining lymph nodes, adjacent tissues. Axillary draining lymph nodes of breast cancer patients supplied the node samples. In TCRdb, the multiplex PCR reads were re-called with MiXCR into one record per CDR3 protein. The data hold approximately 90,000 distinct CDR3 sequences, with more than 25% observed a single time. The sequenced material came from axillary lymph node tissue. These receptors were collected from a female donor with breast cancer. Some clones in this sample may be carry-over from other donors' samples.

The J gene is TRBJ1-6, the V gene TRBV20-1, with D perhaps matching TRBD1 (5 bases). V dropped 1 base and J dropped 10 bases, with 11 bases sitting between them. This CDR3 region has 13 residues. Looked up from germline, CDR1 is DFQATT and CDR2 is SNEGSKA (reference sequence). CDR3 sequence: CSARGGLSSPLHF. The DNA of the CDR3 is TGCAGTGCTAGAGGGGGACTTAGCTCACCCCTCCACTTT.

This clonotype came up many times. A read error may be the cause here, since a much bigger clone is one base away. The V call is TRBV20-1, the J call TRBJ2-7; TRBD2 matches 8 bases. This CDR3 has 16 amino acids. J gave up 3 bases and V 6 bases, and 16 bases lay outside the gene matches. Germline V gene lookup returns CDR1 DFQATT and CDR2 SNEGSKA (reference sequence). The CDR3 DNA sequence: TGCAGTGCCGCAGCAAGAGCGGGAGTAGCTGGCTACGAGCAGTACTTC. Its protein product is CSAAARAGVAGYEQYF.

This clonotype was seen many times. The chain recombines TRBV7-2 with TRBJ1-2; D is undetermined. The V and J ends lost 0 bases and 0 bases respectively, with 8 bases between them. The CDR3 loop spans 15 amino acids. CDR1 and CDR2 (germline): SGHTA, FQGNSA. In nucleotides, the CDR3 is TGTGCCAGCAGCTTAGCAATCGGTACTAACTATGGCTACACCTTC. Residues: CASSLAIGTNYGYTF.

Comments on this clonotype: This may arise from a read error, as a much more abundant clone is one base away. CDR3 region: CSAREYNSPPGSYEQYF. Written as DNA, the CDR3 is TGCAGTGCTAGAGAATACAACAGCCCCCCGGGATCCTACGAGCAGTACTTC. The chain links TRBV20-1 to TRBJ2-7; a weak D match, TRBD2 (5 bases). Trimming stripped 0 bases from V and 1 base from J, with 19 bases between. Germline loops: CDR1 DFQATT, CDR2 SNEGSKA (reference sequence). There are 17 residues in the CDR3.

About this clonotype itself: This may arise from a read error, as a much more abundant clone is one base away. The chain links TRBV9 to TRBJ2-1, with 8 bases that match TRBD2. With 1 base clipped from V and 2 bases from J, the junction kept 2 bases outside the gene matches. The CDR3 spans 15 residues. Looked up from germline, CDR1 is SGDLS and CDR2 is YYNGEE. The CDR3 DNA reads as TGTGCCAGCAGCGTATCGGGGGGGACCTACAATGAGCAGTTCTTC. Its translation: CASSVSGGTYNEQFF.

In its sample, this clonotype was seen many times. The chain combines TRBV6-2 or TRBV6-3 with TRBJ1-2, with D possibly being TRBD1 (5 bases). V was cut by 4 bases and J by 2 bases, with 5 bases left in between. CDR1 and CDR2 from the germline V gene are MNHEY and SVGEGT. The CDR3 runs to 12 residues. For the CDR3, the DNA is TGTGCCAGCAGTTCAGGGAACTATGGCTACACCTTC. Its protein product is CASSSGNYGYTF.

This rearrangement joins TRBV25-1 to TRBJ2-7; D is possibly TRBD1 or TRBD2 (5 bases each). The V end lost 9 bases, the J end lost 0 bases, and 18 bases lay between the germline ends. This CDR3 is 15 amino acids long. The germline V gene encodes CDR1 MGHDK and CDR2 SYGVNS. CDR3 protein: CASSRGDASSYEQYF. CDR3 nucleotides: TGTGCCAGTAGTAGAGGGGACGCGAGCTCCTACGAGCAGTACTTC.

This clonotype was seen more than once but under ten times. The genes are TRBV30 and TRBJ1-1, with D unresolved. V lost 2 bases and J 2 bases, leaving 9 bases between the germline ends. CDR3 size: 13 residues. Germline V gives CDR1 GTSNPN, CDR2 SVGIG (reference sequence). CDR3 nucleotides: TGTGCCTGGAGTTATACGGCAAACACTGAAGCTTTCTTT. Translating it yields CAWSYTANTEAFF.

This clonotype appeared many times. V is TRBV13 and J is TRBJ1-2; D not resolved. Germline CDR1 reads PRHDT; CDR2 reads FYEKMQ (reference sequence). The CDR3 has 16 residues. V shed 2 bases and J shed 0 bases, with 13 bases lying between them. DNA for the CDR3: TGTGCCAGCAGCTTAACCGGAGAAATTACTAACTATGGCTACACCTTC. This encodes CASSLTGEITNYGYTF.

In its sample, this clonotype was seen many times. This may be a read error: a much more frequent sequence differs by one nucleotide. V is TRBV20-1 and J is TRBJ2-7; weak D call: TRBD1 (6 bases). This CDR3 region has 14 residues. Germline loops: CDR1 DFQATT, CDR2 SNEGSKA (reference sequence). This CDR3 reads CSARGGQHSSEQYF. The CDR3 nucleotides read TGCAGTGCTAGAGGCGGACAGCATTCCTCCGAGCAGTACTTC.

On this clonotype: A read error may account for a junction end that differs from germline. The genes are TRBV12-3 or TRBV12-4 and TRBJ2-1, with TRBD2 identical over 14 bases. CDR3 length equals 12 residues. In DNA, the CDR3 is TGTGCCAGCAGTCCCCAGGGACTAGCGGGAGACTTC. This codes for CASSPQGLAGDF.

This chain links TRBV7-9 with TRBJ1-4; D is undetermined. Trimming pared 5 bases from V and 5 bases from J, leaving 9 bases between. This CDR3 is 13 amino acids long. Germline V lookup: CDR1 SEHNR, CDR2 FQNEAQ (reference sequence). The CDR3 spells CASSTTYNEKLFF. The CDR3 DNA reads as TGTGCCAGCAGCACCACCTACAATGAAAAACTGTTTTTT. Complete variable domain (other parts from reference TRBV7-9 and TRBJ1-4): DTGVSQNPRHKITKRGQNVTFRCDPISEHNRLYWYRQTLGQGPEFLTYFQNEAQLEKSRLLSDRFSAERPKGSFSTLEIQRTEQGDSAMYLCASSTTYNEKLFFGSGTQLSVL.

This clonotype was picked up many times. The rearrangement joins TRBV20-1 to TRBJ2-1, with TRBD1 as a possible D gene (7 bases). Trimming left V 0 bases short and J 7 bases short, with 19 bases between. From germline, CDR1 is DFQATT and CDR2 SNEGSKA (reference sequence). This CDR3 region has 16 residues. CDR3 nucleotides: TGCAGTGCTAGAGATCAGGGGGGACCCTTGGGTAATGAGCAGTTCTTC. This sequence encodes CSARDQGGPLGNEQFF.

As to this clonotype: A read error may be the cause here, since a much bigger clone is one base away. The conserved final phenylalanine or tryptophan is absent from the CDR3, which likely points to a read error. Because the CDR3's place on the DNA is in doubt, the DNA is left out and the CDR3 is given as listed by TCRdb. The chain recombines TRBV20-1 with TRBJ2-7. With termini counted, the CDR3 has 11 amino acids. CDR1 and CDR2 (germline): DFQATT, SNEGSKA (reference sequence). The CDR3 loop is CSAPGLYEQSS.

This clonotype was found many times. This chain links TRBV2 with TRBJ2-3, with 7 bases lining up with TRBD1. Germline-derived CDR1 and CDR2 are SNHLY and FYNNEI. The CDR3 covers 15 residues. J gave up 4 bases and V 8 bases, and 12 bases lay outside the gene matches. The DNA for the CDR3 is TGTGCCAGCCCGCCAGACAGGGTTAGGGCAGATACGCAGTATTTT. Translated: CASPPDRVRADTQYF.

CDR3 region: CASGLQGGKNFF. In DNA, the CDR3 is TGTGCTAGTGGTTTGCAAGGGGGGAAAAACTTTTTT. The gene calls are TRBV12-5 and TRBJ1-4; a possible D gene is TRBD1 (6 bases). The CDR3 consists of 12 residues. Trimming stripped 2 bases from V and 17 bases from J, with 15 bases between. Germline lookup yields CDR1 LGHNT and CDR2 FRNRAP.